The text below deals with one TCR beta chain. Its antigen is as yet unknown. Sequenced by immunoSEQ multiplex PCR; TCRdb stores in-frame clones only, minus some. The repertoire holds around 58,000 clones, with approximately 85% as singletons. V dropped 5 bases and J dropped 4 bases, with 11 bases sitting between them. The CDR3 covers 13 residues. Germline V CDR1 and CDR2: MNHEY, SVGAGI. The sample is drawn from a study of glioma-infiltrating T cells after dendritic cell vaccination. Study-wide findings and caveats: TCR clonality showed no direct relationship with survival.

The sequencing used blood, collected before dendritic cell vaccination. The chain employs TRBV6-5 and TRBJ1-2; tentatively, D is TRBD1 (6 bases). The receptor was isolated from a human donor with glioblastoma. The CDR3: CASSRTDGYGYTF. The DNA for the CDR3 is TGTGCCAGCAGTCGGACAGACGGCTATGGCTACACCTTC.